This TCR beta chain is drawn from a study of blood T cells in healthy people across ages. Points from the study as a whole: Diversity was estimated from one million T cells, and these estimates were considered underestimates.

Germline CDR1 reads SQVTM; CDR2 reads ANQGSEA. The ends were cut back, 7 bases at V and 7 bases at J, with 13 bases in the middle. The CDR3 is 11 amino acids. As concerns this clonotype: Its antigen remains unidentified.

Individuals who donated were healthy Caucasians from Russia aged about 6 to 100. Drawn from each donor were ten milliliters of peripheral blood. Next came a second PCR, run for about 6 to 12 cycles, which used a sample-barcoded 5' primer along with a J-beta primer mix. Each CDR3 protein gets one entry after TCRdb re-called the 5' RACE reads with MiXCR. The sample carries a few hundred thousand distinct CDR3 sequences, roughly half recorded once. The TCR comes from a man aged 55 to 70 in good health. V gene TRBV29-1 combines with J gene TRBJ1-2; D gene uncertain. Sequencing input: blood. The CDR3 is CSAEGVSGYTF. The CDR3 bases are TGCAGCGCTGAGGGAGTCTCTGGCTACACCTTC.